The present T cell receptor (beta chain) was sequenced within a study of post-analysis software for immune sequencing data. CDR1 and CDR2 (germline): ENHRY, SYGVKD. The CDR3 covers 15 residues. J was trimmed by 5 bases and V by 6 bases; bases with no gene match: 8. Prepared libraries of TCR beta cDNA carried unique molecular identifiers. TCRdb passed the PCR reads through MiXCR, listing each CDR3 protein once. The repertoire consists of roughly 570,000 distinct CDR3 sequences, with 30% to 40% occurring once and the leading ten covering around 6%. This clonotype was found a few times. Its specificity is not known. Study results and caveats: For normalized Chao1 diversity, multiple sclerosis patients scored significantly lower than controls did. With TRBV5-6, TRBV5-1 and TRBV20-1 included, five TRBV segments were more frequent in patients than in controls.

Sequences were obtained from blood. The chain combines TRBV10-3 with TRBJ2-2; TRBD2 matches at 8 bases. The sequence was collected from a girl aged 2-17 years with multiple sclerosis. CDR3 protein: CAIRPGLDRTGELFF. In DNA, the CDR3 is TGTGCCATCAGGCCGGGACTAGATCGAACCGGGGAGCTGTTTTTT.